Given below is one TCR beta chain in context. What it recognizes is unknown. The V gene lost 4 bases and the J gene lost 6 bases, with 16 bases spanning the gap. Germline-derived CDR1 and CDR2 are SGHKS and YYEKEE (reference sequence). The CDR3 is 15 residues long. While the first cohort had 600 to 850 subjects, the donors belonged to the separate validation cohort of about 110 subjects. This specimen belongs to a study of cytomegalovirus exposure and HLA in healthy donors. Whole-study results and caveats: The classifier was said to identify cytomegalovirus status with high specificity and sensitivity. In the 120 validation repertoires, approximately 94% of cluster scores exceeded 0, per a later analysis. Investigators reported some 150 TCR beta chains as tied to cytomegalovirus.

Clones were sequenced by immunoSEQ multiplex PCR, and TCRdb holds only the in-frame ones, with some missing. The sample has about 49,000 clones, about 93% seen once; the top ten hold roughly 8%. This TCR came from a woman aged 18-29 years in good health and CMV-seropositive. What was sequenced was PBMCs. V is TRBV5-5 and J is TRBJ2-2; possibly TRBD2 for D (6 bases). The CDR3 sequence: CASSAPGRRAGELFF. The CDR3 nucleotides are TGTGCCAGCAGCGCACCCGGGAGACGGGCCGGGGAGCTGTTTTTT.